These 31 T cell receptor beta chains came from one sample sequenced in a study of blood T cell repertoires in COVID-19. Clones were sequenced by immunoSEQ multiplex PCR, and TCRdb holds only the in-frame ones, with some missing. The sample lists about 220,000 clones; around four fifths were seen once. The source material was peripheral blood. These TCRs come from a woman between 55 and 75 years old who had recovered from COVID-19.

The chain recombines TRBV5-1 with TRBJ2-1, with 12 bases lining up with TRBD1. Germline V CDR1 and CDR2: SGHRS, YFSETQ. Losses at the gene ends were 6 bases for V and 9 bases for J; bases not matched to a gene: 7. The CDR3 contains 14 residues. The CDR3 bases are TGCGCCAGCACCAGGGACAGGGGGCTCGGTGAGCAGTTCTTC. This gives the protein CASTRDRGLGEQFF. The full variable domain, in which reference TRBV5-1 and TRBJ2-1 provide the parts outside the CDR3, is KAGVTQTPRYLIKTRGQQVTLSCSPISGHRSVSWYQQTPGQGLQFLFEYFSETQRNKGNFPGRFSGRQFSNSRSEMNVSTLELGDSALYLCASTRDRGLGEQFFGPGTRLTVL.

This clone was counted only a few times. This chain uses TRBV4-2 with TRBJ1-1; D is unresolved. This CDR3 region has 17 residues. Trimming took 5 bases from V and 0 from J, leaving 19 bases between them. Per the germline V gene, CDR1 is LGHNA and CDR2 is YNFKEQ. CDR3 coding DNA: TGTGCCAGCAGCGCAAACCGAGAGTTACCTATGAACACTGAAGCTTTCTTT. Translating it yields CASSANRELPMNTEAFF.

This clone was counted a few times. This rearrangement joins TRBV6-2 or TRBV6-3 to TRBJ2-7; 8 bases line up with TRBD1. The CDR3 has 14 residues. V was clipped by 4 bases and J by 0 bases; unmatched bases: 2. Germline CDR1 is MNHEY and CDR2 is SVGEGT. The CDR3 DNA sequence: TGTGCCAGCAGTTGGGACAGGAGCTCCTACGAGCAGTACTTC. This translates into CASSWDRSSYEQYF.

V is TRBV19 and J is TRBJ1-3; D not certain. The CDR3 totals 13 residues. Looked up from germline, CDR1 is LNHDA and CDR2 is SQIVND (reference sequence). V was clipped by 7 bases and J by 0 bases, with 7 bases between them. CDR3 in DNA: TGTGCCAGTACTACGAGCTCTGGAAACACCATATATTTT. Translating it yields CASTTSSGNTIYF.

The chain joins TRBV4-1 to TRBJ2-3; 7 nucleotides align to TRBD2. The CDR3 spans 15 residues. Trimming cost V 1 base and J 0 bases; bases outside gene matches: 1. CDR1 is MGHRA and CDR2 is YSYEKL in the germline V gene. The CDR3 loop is CASSQAGGSTDTQYF. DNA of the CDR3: TGCGCCAGCAGCCAAGCCGGGGGGAGCACAGATACGCAGTATTTT.

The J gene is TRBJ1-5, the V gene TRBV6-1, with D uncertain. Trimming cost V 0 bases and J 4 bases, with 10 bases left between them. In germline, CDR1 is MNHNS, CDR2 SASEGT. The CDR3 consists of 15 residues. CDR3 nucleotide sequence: TGTGCCAGCAGTGAAGCGAGACACCCTAATCAGCCCCAGCATTTT. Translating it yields CASSEARHPNQPQHF.

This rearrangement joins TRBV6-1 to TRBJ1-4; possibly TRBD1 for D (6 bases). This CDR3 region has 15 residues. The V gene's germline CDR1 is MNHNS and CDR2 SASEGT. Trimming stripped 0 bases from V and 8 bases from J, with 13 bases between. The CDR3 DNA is TGTGCCAGCAGTGAAGCGGGGGGGGCTGGGGAAAAACTGTTTTTT. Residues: CASSEAGGAGEKLFF.

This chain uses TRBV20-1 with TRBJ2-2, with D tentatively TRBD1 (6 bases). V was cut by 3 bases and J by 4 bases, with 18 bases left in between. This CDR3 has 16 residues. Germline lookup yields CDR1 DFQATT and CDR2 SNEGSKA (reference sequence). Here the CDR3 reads CSASDYRERLTGELFF. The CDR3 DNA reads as TGCAGTGCTAGTGACTACAGGGAAAGACTCACCGGGGAGCTGTTTTTT.

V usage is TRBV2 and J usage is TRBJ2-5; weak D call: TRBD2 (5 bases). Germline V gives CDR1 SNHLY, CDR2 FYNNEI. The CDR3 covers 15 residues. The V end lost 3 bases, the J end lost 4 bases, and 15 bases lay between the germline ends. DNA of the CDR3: TGTGCCAGCAGTGACCAAAGGACCGCGGGAGAGACCCAGTACTTC. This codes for CASSDQRTAGETQYF.

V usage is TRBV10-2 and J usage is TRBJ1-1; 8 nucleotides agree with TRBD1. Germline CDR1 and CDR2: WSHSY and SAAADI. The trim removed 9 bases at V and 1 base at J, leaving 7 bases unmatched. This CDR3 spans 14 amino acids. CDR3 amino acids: CASRQGPSNTEAFF. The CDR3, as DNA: TGCGCCAGTCGACAGGGGCCTTCGAACACTGAAGCTTTCTTT.

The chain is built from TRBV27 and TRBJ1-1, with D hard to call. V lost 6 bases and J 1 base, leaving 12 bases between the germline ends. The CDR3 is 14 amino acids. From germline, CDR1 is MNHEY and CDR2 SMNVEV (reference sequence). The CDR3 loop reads CASRPVGGNTEAFF. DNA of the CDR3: TGTGCCAGCAGGCCGGTGGGAGGGAACACTGAAGCTTTCTTT.

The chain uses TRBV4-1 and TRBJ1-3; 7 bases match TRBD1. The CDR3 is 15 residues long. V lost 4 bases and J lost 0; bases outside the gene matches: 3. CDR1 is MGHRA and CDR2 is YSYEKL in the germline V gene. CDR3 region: CASSPGQASGNTIYF. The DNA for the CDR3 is TGCGCCAGCAGCCCAGGACAGGCCTCTGGAAACACCATATATTTT.

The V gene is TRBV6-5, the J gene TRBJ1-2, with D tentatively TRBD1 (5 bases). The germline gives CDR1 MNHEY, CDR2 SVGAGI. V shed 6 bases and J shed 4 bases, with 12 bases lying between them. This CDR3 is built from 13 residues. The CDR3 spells CASSPGGGYGYTF. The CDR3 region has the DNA TGTGCCAGCAGCCCCGGGGGAGGCTATGGCTACACCTTC.

Here the CDR3 DNA reads TGTGCCAGTAGTATCCTTGGGACAGGGGGCAGCGTGAACACTGAAGCTTTCTTT. This gives the protein CASSILGTGGSVNTEAFF. The rearrangement uses TRBV19 and TRBJ1-1; TRBD1 matches 12 bases. This CDR3 region has 18 residues. Germline CDR1 reads LNHDA; CDR2 reads SQIVND (reference sequence). Trimming cost V 3 bases and J 0 bases; bases outside gene matches: 8.

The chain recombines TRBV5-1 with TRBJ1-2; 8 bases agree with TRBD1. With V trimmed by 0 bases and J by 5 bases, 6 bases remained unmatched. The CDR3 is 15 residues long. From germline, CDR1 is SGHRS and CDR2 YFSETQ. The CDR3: CASSLGQGAMYGYTF. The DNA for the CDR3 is TGCGCCAGCAGCTTGGGGCAGGGGGCCATGTATGGCTACACCTTC.

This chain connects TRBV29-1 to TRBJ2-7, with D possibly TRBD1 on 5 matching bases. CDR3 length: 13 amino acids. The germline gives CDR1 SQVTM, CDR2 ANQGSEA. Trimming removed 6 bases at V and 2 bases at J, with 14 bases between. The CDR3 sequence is CSVQGKGTYEQYF. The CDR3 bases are TGCAGCGTGCAGGGAAAGGGGACCTACGAGCAGTACTTC.

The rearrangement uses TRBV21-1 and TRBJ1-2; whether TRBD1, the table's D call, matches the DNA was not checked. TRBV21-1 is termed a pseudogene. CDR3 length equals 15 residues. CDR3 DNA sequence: TGTGCCAGCAGCCCCCGGGACACCTCTTCCTATGGCTACACCTTC. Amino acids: CASSPRDTSSYGYTF.

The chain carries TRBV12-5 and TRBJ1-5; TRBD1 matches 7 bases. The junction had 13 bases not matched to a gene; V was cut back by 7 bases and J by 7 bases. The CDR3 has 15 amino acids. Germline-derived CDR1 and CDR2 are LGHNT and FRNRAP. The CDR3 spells CASAPGRQGIQPQHF. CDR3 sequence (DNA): TGTGCTAGTGCCCCTGGAAGACAGGGTATCCAGCCCCAGCATTTT.

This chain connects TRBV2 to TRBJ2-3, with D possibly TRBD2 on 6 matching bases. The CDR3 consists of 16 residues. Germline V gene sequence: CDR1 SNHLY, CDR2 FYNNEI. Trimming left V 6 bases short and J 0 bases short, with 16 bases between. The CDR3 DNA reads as TGTGCCAGCAGAACTCTCTGGCGGGGAAGCACAGATACGCAGTATTTT. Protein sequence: CASRTLWRGSTDTQYF.

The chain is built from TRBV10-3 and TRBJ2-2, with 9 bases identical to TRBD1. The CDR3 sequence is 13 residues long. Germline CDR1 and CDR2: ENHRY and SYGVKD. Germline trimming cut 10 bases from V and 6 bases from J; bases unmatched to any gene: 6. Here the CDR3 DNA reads TGTGCCACCGAGGGACAGGGTTCCGGGGAGCTGTTTTTT. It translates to CATEGQGSGELFF.

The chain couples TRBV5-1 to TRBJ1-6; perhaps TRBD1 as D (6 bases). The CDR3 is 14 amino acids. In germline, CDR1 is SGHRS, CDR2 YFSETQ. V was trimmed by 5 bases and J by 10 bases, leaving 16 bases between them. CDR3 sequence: CASRPTDSPSPLHF. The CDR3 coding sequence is TGCGCCAGCAGACCGACGGACAGCCCCTCACCCCTCCACTTT.

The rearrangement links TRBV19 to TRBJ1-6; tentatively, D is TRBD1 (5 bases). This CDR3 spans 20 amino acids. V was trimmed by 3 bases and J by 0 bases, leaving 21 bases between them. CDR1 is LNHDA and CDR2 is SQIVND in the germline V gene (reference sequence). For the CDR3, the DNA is TGTGCCAGTAGTATGGGGGGTAAGGCCTTCGGGAGCTCCTATAATTCACCCCTCCACTTT. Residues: CASSMGGKAFGSSYNSPLHF.

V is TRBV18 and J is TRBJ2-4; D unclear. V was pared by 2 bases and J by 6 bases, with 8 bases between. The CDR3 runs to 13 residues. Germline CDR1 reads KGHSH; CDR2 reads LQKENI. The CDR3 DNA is TGTGCCAGCTCACCAAATCGCAGAAACATTCAGTACTTC. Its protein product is CASSPNRRNIQYF.

The CDR3 loop is CASSEAGTSGVGTGELFF. CDR3 DNA sequence: TGTGCCAGCAGTGAAGCCGGGACTAGCGGGGTCGGCACCGGGGAGCTGTTTTTT. The chain couples TRBV6-4 to TRBJ2-2; TRBD2 agrees at 13 bases. The CDR3 length is 18 residues. V gave up 3 bases and J gave up 4 bases; unmatched junction bases: 8. CDR1 MRHNA and CDR2 SNTAGT come from the germline V gene.

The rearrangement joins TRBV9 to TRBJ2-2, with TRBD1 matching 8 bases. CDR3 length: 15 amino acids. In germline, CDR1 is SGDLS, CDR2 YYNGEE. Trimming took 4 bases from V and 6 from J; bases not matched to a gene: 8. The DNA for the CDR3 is TGTGCCAGCAGCCCCAGGGGGCTGGGGGCCGGGGAGCTGTTTTTT. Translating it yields CASSPRGLGAGELFF.

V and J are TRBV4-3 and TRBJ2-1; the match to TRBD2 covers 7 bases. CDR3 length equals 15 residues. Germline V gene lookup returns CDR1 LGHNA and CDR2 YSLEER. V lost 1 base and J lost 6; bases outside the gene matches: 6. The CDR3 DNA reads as TGCGCCAGCAGCCAAGGGGGGGGGAAGTTCAATGAGCAGTTCTTC. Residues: CASSQGGGKFNEQFF.

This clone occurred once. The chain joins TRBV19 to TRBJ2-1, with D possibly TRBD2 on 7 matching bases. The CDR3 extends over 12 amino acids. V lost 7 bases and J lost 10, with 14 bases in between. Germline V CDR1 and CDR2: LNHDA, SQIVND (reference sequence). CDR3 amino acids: CASTEGGYEQFF. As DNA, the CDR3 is TGTGCCAGTACCGAGGGGGGGTACGAGCAGTTCTTC.

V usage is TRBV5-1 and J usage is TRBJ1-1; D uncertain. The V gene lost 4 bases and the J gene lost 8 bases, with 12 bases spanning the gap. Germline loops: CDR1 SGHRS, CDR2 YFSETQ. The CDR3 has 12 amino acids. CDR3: CASSPLGGEAFF. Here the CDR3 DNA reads TGCGCCAGCAGCCCCCTCGGAGGGGAAGCTTTCTTT. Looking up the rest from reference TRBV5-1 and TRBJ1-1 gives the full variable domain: KAGVTQTPRYLIKTRGQQVTLSCSPISGHRSVSWYQQTPGQGLQFLFEYFSETQRNKGNFPGRFSGRQFSNSRSEMNVSTLELGDSALYLCASSPLGGEAFFGQGTRLTVV.

The CDR3 nucleotides are TGTGCCTGGAGTGTACAGGGAGTGGAAAAACTGTTTTTT. Translation: CAWSVQGVEKLFF. The chain is built from TRBV30 and TRBJ1-4; weak D call: TRBD1 (6 bases). The germline gives CDR1 GTSNPN, CDR2 SVGIG (reference sequence). CDR3 length: 13 amino acids. V gave up 0 bases and J gave up 8 bases, with 10 bases separating them.

The CDR3 DNA reads as TGTGCCAGCAGTTCAACAGGGTTGGGCTACACCTTC. Translating gives CASSSTGLGYTF. This chain connects TRBV12-3 or TRBV12-4 to TRBJ1-2; TRBD1 is a possible D gene (6 bases). The CDR3 has 12 amino acids. The ends were cut back, 4 bases at V and 8 bases at J, with 11 bases in the middle.

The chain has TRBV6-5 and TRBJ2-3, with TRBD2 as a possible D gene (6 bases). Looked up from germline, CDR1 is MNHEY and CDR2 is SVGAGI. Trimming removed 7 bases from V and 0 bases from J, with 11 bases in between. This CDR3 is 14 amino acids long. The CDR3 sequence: CASMAGTSTDTQYF. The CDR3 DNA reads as TGTGCCAGCATGGCCGGGACTAGCACAGATACGCAGTATTTT.